These 20 T cell receptor beta chains came from one sample sequenced in a study of cytomegalovirus exposure and HLA in healthy donors. The PCR employed 60 Vbeta primers together with 13 Jbeta primers. The protocol was immunoSEQ multiplex PCR, while the TCRdb copy is restricted to in-frame clones and leaves out a portion. There are some 120,000 clones in the sample; around 82% occur only once, and more than 3.5% lies in the top ten. The source material was PBMCs. All receptors derive from a middle-aged woman in good health and CMV-seropositive.

This sequence joins TRBV30 and TRBJ2-7; 9 bases fit TRBD2. The CDR3 runs 14 residues. CDR1 is GTSNPN and CDR2 is SVGIG in the germline V gene (reference sequence). Trimming cost V 0 bases and J 0 bases; bases outside gene matches: 0. Here the CDR3 reads CAWSVAGGSYEQYF. CDR3 bases: TGTGCCTGGAGTGTAGCGGGAGGCTCCTACGAGCAGTACTTC.

This rearrangement joins TRBV6-5 to TRBJ2-2; D is ambiguous. Germline lookup yields CDR1 MNHEY and CDR2 SVGAGI. The V end was cut by 4 bases, the J end by 7 bases, with 4 bases between. The CDR3 sequence is 11 residues long. The CDR3 DNA is TGTGCCAGCAGTTCCAGCGGGGAGCTGTTTTTT. Its protein is CASSSSGELFF.

In DNA, the CDR3 is TGTGCCAGCAGCCAAGATGGCGGGACCGGGGAGCTGTTTTTT. This translates into CASSQDGGTGELFF. This rearrangement joins TRBV14 to TRBJ2-2, with D perhaps TRBD2 (5 bases). The V end lost 0 bases, the J end lost 5 bases, and 7 bases lay between the germline ends. The CDR3 extends over 14 amino acids. Germline CDR1 SGHDN, CDR2 FVKESK.

J is TRBJ2-2 and V is TRBV5-1; TRBD2 agrees at 12 bases. The V gene's germline CDR1 is SGHRS and CDR2 YFSETQ. The length of the CDR3 is 17 residues. The V gene end was trimmed by 0 bases and the J gene end by 2 bases; junction bases not matched to a gene: 2. CDR3: CASSLGTSGINTGELFF. Here the CDR3 DNA reads TGCGCCAGCAGCTTGGGGACTAGCGGGATTAACACCGGGGAGCTGTTTTTT. The entire variable domain, with the rest obtained from reference TRBV5-1 and TRBJ2-2, is as follows: KAGVTQTPRYLIKTRGQQVTLSCSPISGHRSVSWYQQTPGQGLQFLFEYFSETQRNKGNFPGRFSGRQFSNSRSEMNVSTLELGDSALYLCASSLGTSGINTGELFFGEGSRLTVL.

This clone was seen a single time. The same CDR3 can be traced to other DNA sequences in this sample. The gene calls are TRBV13 and TRBJ2-5; D may be TRBD1 (6 bases). The CDR3 has 14 amino acids. V lost 5 bases and J 0 bases, leaving 10 bases between the germline ends. CDR1 is PRHDT, CDR2 FYEKMQ, per germline (reference sequence). The CDR3 reads CASSPTGNQETQYF. CDR3 sequence (DNA): TGTGCCAGCAGCCCCACAGGGAACCAAGAGACCCAGTACTTC. Drawing the rest from reference TRBV13 and TRBJ2-5, the complete variable domain is AAGVIQSPRHLIKEKRETATLKCYPIPRHDTVYWYQQGPGQDPQFLISFYEKMQSDKGSIPDRFSAQQFSDYHSELNMSSLELGDSALYFCASSPTGNQETQYFGPGTRLLVL.

The V call is TRBV28, the J call TRBJ1-5, with a weak D call TRBD1 (6 bases). The V and J ends lost 2 bases and 5 bases respectively, with 10 bases between them. CDR1 is MDHEN and CDR2 is SYDVKM in the germline V gene. The CDR3 length is 14 residues. The CDR3 DNA reads as TGTGCCAGCAGTTTAGGCAGGGGAGATCAGCCCCAGCATTTT. Translated: CASSLGRGDQPQHF.

J is TRBJ2-3 and V is TRBV5-6, with 10 bases aligning to TRBD1. With 6 bases clipped from V and 0 bases from J, the junction kept 10 bases outside the gene matches. This CDR3 has 17 amino acids. The germline gives CDR1 SGHDT, CDR2 YYEEEE. CDR3 protein: CASTLGDRGWSTDTQYF. The DNA of the CDR3 is TGTGCCAGCACCCTTGGGGACAGGGGCTGGAGCACAGATACGCAGTATTTT.

The chain has TRBV9 and TRBJ2-3; 11 positions match TRBD2. Germline V gene lookup returns CDR1 SGDLS and CDR2 YYNGEE. V lost 4 bases, J lost 3 bases, and 7 bases stayed unmatched. The length of the CDR3 is 16 residues. The CDR3 bases are TGTGCCAGCAGCATGGGACTAGCGGACCTGACAGATACGCAGTATTTT. Residues: CASSMGLADLTDTQYF.

The chain couples TRBV7-8 to TRBJ1-2, with D possibly being TRBD1 (5 bases). V lost 1 base to trimming and J lost 8 bases, with 17 bases between them. From germline, CDR1 is SGHVS and CDR2 FQNEAQ. This CDR3 has 15 residues. The CDR3 here is CASSLDLGQGGGYTF. In nucleotides, the CDR3 is TGTGCCAGCAGCTTAGATCTGGGGCAGGGTGGAGGCTACACCTTC.

The chain employs TRBV6-5 and TRBJ2-1; D perhaps matches TRBD2 (6 bases). V was cut by 6 bases and J by 5 bases, with 17 bases left in between. The CDR3 totals 15 residues. Germline V lookup: CDR1 MNHEY, CDR2 SVGAGI. The CDR3 bases are TGTGCCAGCAGCCCCGAGGACTATAATCACAATGAGCAGTTCTTC. It translates to CASSPEDYNHNEQFF.

The V and J genes are TRBV7-9 and TRBJ2-6; the D is unclear. There are 15 residues in the CDR3. The germline V gene has CDR1 SEHNR and CDR2 FQNEAQ (reference sequence). Between the trimmed V and J ends, which lost 1 base and 1 base, there was a span of 5 bases. Written as DNA, the CDR3 is TGTGCCAGCAGCTTAGACGGGTCTGGGGCCAACGTCCTGACTTTC. Translated, it gives CASSLDGSGANVLTF.

V gene TRBV5-8 combines with J gene TRBJ1-1; 7 bases agree with TRBD1. This CDR3 contains 14 residues. The trim removed 0 bases at V and 4 bases at J, leaving 3 bases unmatched. Germline V gene lookup returns CDR1 SGHTS and CDR2 YDEGEE. CDR3 sequence reads: CASSLGQGTTEAFF. The CDR3 coding sequence is TGTGCCAGCAGCTTGGGACAGGGCACCACTGAAGCTTTCTTT.

For the CDR3, the DNA is TGTGCCAGCAGCCCGGTACCGAACACAGATACGCAGTATTTT. Residues: CASSPVPNTDTQYF. The genes are TRBV11-1 and TRBJ2-3; no clear D. The CDR3 sequence is 14 residues long. V gave up 5 bases and J gave up 2 bases, with 11 bases separating them. CDR1 is SGHAT and CDR2 is FQDESV in the germline V gene (reference sequence). Full variable domain (missing parts from reference TRBV11-1 and TRBJ2-3): EAEVAQSPRYKITEKSQAVAFWCDPISGHATLYWYRQILGQGPELLVQFQDESVVDDSQLPKDRFSAERLKGVDSTLKIQPAELGDSAMYLCASSPVPNTDTQYFGPGTRLTVL.

The chain has TRBV4-1 and TRBJ1-6; 10 nucleotides line up with TRBD1. The germline gives CDR1 MGHRA, CDR2 YSYEKL. Trimming removed 0 bases from V and 7 bases from J; junction bases left unmatched: 6. The length of the CDR3 is 17 residues. The CDR3 DNA reads TGCGCCAGCAGCCAAGATCGGACAGGGGGTCAGAATTCACCCCTCCACTTT. It codes for CASSQDRTGGQNSPLHF.

V is TRBV6-5 and J is TRBJ2-5; 11 bases agree with TRBD2. Germline-derived CDR1 and CDR2 are MNHEY and SVGAGI. The V and J ends lost 6 bases and 5 bases, in that order; junction bases with no gene match: 5. This CDR3 comprises 14 residues. CDR3 coding DNA: TGTGCCAGCAGGCGGACTAGCGGGTGGGAGACCCAGTACTTC. It is translated as CASRRTSGWETQYF.

This clone occurred a few times. The chain uses TRBV19 and TRBJ1-1; D not resolved. The CDR3 has 11 residues. Germline V lookup: CDR1 LNHDA, CDR2 SQIVND (reference sequence). V was clipped by 2 bases and J by 6 bases, with 4 bases between them. The CDR3 sequence is CASSIYSEAFF. In nucleotides, the CDR3 is TGTGCCAGTAGTATATACTCTGAAGCTTTCTTT.

The chain is built from TRBV2 and TRBJ1-6; 10 bases are a match to TRBD1. The CDR3 contains 14 residues. Germline trimming cut 6 bases from V and 8 bases from J; bases unmatched to any gene: 4. Germline lookup yields CDR1 SNHLY and CDR2 FYNNEI. In nucleotides, the CDR3 is TGTGCCAGCAGCCTCGGACAGGGGGATTCACCCCTCCACTTT. Protein: CASSLGQGDSPLHF.

This clone showed up just once. This sequence joins TRBV27 and TRBJ2-1; the D gene is possibly TRBD2 (5 bases). CDR1 and CDR2 (germline): MNHEY, SMNVEV (reference sequence). This CDR3 is 13 amino acids long. Trimming pared 9 bases from V and 5 bases from J, leaving 14 bases between. The CDR3 is CASGLVLDNEQFF. DNA of the CDR3: TGTGCCAGTGGACTTGTCCTAGACAATGAGCAGTTCTTC.

The chain uses TRBV7-9 and TRBJ1-2; D possibly corresponds to TRBD1 (5 bases). CDR1 is SEHNR and CDR2 is FQNEAQ in the germline V gene (reference sequence). The CDR3 totals 16 residues. Trimming pared 0 bases from V and 8 bases from J, leaving 19 bases between. The CDR3 loop is CASSLAALVWGDGYTF. CDR3 sequence (DNA): TGTGCCAGCAGCTTAGCTGCTCTTGTTTGGGGGGACGGCTACACCTTC.

This clone was observed a handful of times. The CDR3 loop is CASPGHILEAFF. The CDR3 nucleotides are TGTGCCAGCCCGGGACACATACTGGAAGCTTTCTTT. The chain is built from TRBV18 and TRBJ1-1; a possible D gene is TRBD1 (6 bases). The CDR3 sequence is 12 residues long. Germline CDR1 and CDR2: KGHSH and LQKENI. Trimming stripped 8 bases from V and 8 bases from J, with 15 bases between.